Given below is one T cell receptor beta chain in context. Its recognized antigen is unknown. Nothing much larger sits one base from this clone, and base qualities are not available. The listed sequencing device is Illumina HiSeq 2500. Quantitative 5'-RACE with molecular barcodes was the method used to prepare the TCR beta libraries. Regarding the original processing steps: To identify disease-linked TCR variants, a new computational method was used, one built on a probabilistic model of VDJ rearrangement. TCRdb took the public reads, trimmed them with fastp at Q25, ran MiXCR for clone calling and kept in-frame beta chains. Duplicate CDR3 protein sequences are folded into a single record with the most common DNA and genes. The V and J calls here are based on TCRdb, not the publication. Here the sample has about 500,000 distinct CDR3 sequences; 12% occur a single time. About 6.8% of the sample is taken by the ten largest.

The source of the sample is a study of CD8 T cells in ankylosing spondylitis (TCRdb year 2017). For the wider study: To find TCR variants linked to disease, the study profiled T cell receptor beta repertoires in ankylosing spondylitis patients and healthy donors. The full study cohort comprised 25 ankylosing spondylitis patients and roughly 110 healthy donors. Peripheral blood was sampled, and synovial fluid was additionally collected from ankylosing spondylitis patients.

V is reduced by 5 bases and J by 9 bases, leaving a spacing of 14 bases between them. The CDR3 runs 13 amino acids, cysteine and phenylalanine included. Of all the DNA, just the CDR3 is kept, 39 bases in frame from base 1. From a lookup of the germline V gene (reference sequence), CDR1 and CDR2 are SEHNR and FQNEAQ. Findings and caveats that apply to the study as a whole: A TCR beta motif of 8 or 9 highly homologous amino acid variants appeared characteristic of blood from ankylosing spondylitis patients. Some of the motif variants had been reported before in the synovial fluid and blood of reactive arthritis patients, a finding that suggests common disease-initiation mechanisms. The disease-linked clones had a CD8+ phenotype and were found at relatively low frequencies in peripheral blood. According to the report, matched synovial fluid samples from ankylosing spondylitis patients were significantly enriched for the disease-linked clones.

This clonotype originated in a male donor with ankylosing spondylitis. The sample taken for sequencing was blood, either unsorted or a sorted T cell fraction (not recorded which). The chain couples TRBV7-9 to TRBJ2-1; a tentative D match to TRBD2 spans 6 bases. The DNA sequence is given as TGTGCCAGCAGCCCCGGGACGCGGGGTGAGCAGTTCTTC. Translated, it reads CASSPGTRGEQFF.